The rows below give T cell receptor beta chains drawn from one sample of a study of CD8 T cells in Susac syndrome. MiXCR, applied by TCRdb to the immunoSEQ multiplex PCR reads, yields one record per CDR3 protein. The data hold 110,000 or so distinct CDR3 sequences, with roughly 93% observed a single time. Material: CD4+ T cells from PBMCs. The receptors come from a human donor with multiple sclerosis. The CDR3 runs from the conserved cysteine through the conserved F or W. Fields, in order: clone size, V gene, J gene, CDR3 protein. A row's size may be missing; if present it is once, few, many or a size class.

size: NA; V: TRBV7-3; J: TRBJ2-1; CDR3: CASSKRGSSYNEQFF
size: NA; V: TRBV18; J: TRBJ2-1; CDR3: CASSPRTGPNEQFF
size: NA; V: TRBV3-1; J: TRBJ1-2; CDR3: CASSQGLWGSYYGYTF
size: NA; V: TRBV15; J: TRBJ2-7; CDR3: CATSRGAGVTYEQYF
size: NA; V: TRBV20-1; J: TRBJ2-3; CDR3: CSAFRQGNTDTQYF
size: once; V: TRBV6-2/TRBV6-3; J: TRBJ1-5; CDR3: CASSFSTSNNQPQHF
size: NA; V: TRBV29-1; J: TRBJ1-2; CDR3: CSVEPPGRVYGYTF
size: NA; V: TRBV14; J: TRBJ1-2; CDR3: CASRSSGTIGYTF
size: NA; V: TRBV6-1; J: TRBJ1-4; CDR3: CASTSGEKLFF
size: NA; V: TRBV29-1; J: TRBJ1-6; CDR3: CSVGGVGNSPLHF
size: NA; V: TRBV20-1; J: TRBJ1-2; CDR3: CSAPWQTNYGYTF
size: NA; V: TRBV11-2; J: TRBJ2-3; CDR3: CASSFLGGAGTDTQYF
size: NA; V: TRBV2; J: TRBJ2-5; CDR3: CASNFDILRTQYF
size: NA; V: TRBV5-1; J: TRBJ2-1; CDR3: CASSLYVSGGYNEQFF
size: once; V: TRBV18; J: TRBJ1-4; CDR3: CASSLPGQSNEKLFF
size: NA; V: TRBV13; J: TRBJ1-2; CDR3: CASSVILANYGYTF
size: NA; V: TRBV2; J: TRBJ2-5; CDR3: CASIRSPWLGKTQYF
size: NA; V: TRBV7-3; J: TRBJ1-6; CDR3: CASSLMFNSPLHF
size: NA; V: TRBV29-1; J: TRBJ1-1; CDR3: CSVGDRGTEAFF
size: NA; V: TRBV11-2; J: TRBJ1-1; CDR3: CASSLESSHTEAFF
size: NA; V: TRBV12-3/TRBV12-4; J: TRBJ2-5; CDR3: CASTGLAGNQETQYF
size: NA; V: TRBV3-1; J: TRBJ1-1; CDR3: CASSQGVQGSFF
size: once; V: TRBV10-3; J: TRBJ2-1; CDR3: CAIGKTSGGGYNEQFF